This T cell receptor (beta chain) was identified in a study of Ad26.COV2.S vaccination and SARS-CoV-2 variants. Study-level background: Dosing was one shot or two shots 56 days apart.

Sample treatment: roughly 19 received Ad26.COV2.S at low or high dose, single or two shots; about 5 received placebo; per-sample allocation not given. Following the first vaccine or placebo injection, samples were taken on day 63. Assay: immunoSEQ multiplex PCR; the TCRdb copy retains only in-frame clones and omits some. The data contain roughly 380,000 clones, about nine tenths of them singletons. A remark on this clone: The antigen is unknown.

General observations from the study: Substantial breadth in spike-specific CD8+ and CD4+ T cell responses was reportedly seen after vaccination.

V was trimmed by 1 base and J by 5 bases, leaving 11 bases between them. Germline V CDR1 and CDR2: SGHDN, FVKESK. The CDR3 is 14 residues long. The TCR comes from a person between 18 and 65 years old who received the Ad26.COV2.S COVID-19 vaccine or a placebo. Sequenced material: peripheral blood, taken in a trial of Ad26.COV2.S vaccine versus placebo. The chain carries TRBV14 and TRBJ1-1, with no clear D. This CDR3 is CASSQVGGLTEAFF. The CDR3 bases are TGTGCCAGCAGCCAAGTGGGCGGGTTGACTGAAGCTTTCTTT.